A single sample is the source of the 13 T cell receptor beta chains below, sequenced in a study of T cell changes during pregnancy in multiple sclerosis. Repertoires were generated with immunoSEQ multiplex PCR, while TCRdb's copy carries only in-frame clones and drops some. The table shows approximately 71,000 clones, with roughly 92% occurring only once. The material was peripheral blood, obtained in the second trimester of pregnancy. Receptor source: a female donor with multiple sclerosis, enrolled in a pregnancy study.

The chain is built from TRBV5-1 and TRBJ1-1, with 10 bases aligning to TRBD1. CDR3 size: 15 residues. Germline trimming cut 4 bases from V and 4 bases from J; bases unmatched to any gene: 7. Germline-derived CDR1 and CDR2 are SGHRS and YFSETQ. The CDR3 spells CASSRGTGESTEAFF. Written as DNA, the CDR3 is TGCGCCAGCAGCCGCGGGACAGGGGAGAGCACTGAAGCTTTCTTT.

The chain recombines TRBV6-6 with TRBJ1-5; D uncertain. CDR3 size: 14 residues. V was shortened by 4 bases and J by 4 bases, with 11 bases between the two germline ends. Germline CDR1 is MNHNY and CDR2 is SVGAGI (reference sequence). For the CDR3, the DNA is TGTGCCAGCAGTTTCCCCGACGGGAATCAGCCCCAGCATTTT. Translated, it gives CASSFPDGNQPQHF.

CDR3 residues: CASSIVGGGKTEAFF. The CDR3 DNA is TGTGCCAGTAGTATAGTTGGAGGAGGTAAAACTGAAGCTTTCTTT. This rearrangement joins TRBV19 to TRBJ1-1; D not resolved. Trimming took 1 base from V and 5 from J, leaving 14 bases between them. Germline V gene lookup returns CDR1 LNHDA and CDR2 SQIVND (reference sequence). There are 15 residues in the CDR3.

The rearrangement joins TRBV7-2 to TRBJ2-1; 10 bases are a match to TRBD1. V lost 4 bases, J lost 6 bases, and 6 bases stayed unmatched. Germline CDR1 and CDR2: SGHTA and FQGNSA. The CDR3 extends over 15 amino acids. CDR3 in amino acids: CASSSGTGAPNEQFF. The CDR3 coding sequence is TGTGCCAGCAGCTCCGGGACAGGGGCACCCAATGAGCAGTTCTTC.

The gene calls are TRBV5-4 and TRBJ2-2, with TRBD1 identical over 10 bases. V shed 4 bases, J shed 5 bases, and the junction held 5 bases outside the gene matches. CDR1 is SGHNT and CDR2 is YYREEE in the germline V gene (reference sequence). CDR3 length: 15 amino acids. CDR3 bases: TGTGCCAGCAGCACAGACAGGGGGCCGACCGGGGAGCTGTTTTTT. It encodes CASSTDRGPTGELFF.

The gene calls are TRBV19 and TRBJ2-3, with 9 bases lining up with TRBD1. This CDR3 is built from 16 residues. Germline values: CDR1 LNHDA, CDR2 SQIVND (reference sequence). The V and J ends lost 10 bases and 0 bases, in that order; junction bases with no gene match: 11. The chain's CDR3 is CATRNTGGWSTDTQYF. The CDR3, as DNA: TGTGCCACGCGCAATACAGGGGGCTGGAGCACAGATACGCAGTATTTT.

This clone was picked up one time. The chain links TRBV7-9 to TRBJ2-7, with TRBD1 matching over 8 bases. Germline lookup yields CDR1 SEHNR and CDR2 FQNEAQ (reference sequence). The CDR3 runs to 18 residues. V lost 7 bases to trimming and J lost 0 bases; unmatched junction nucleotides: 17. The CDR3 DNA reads TGTGCCAGCACACGTTGGCAAAACGCCGGGACAGGCTCCTACGAGCAGTACTTC. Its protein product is CASTRWQNAGTGSYEQYF.

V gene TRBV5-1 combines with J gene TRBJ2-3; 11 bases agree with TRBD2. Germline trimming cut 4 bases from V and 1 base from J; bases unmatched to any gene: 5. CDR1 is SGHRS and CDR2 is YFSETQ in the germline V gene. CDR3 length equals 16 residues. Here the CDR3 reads CASSLKLAGGTDTQYF. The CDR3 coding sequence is TGCGCCAGCAGCCTAAAACTAGCGGGAGGCACAGATACGCAGTATTTT.

In DNA, the CDR3 is TGTGCCAGTAGTAACACAGGGAATAATTCACCCCTCCACTTT. Amino acids: CASSNTGNNSPLHF. The chain recombines TRBV19 with TRBJ1-6, with a tentative D call TRBD1 (6 bases). The germline V gene has CDR1 LNHDA and CDR2 SQIVND (reference sequence). This CDR3 has 14 amino acids. Trimming cost V 4 bases and J 5 bases, with 9 bases left between them.

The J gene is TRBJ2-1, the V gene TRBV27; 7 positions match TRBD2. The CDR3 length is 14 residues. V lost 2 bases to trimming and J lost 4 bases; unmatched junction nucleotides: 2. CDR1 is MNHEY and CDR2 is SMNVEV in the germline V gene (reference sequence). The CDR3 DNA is TGTGCCAGCAGTTTAGCGGGGGAATACAATGAGCAGTTCTTC. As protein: CASSLAGEYNEQFF.

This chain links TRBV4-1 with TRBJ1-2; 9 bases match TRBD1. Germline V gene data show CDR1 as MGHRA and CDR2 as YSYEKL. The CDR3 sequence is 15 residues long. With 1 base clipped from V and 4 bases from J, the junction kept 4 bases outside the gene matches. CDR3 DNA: TGCGCCAGCAGCCAAGGGGACAGGGAAATCTATGGCTACACCTTC. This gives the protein CASSQGDREIYGYTF.

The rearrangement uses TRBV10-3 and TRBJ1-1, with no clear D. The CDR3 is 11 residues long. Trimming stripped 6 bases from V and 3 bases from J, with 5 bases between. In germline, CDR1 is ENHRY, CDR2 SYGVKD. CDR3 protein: CAIRLHTEAFF. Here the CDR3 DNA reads TGTGCCATCAGGCTACACACTGAAGCTTTCTTT.

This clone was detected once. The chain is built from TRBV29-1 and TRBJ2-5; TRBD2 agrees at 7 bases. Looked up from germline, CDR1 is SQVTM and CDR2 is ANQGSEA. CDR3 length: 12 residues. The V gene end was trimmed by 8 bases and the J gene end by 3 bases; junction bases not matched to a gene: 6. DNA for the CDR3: TGCAGCATCCTAGCGGATAAAGAGACCCAGTACTTC. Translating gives CSILADKETQYF.